A single TCR beta chain is shown here with its context. The repertoire was sequenced with immunoSEQ multiplex PCR; TCRdb's copy has only in-frame clones and lacks some. Of fewer than 250,000 clones listed, around 85% are singletons. The germline gives CDR1 SGDLS, CDR2 YYNGEE. The CDR3 extends over 15 amino acids. Trimming cost V 2 bases and J 2 bases; bases outside gene matches: 3. The sample originates from a study of blood T cell repertoires in COVID-19. Study overall: The origin of the acute and convalescent COVID-19 samples was the United States, Italy and Spain.

Sample: peripheral blood. The chain is built from TRBV9 and TRBJ2-3; TRBD2 matches 9 bases. The receptor comes from a woman aged 55 to 70 with active or convalescent COVID-19. This CDR3 reads CASSVSGSDTDTQYF. CDR3 DNA sequence: TGTGCCAGCAGCGTTAGCGGGAGTGACACAGATACGCAGTATTTT. The full variable domain, with the rest looked up from reference TRBV9 and TRBJ2-3, is DSGVTQTPKHLITATGQRVTLRCSPRSGDLSVYWYQQSLDQGLQFLIQYYNGEERAKGNILERFSAQQFPDLHSELNLSSLELGDSALYFCASSVSGSDTDTQYFGPGTRLTVL.